Listed below are T cell receptor beta chains from one sample, sequenced in a study of cytomegalovirus exposure and HLA in healthy donors. Clones were sequenced by immunoSEQ multiplex PCR, and TCRdb holds only the in-frame ones, with some missing. The table includes fewer than 200,000 clones, roughly 75% detected once. Sequencing used PBMCs. The source of these receptors is a man aged 35 to 55 in good health and CMV-seronegative. Both conserved end residues are part of each CDR3. D genes are given only for firm matches. Only part of the rows carry a size: once, few, many, or a class if the clone is expanded.

NA,TRBJ2-7,TRBV5-6,TRBD1,CASRRTGGTYEQYF,TGTGCCAGCAGGAGGACAGGGGGCACCTACGAGCAGTACTTC
NA,TRBJ2-5,TRBV9,TRBD1,CASSVGTGGGETQYF,TGTGCCAGCAGCGTCGGGACAGGGGGAGGCGAGACCCAGTACTTC
NA,TRBJ1-4,TRBV9,NA,CASSQGVLGEKLFF,TGTGCCAGCAGCCAAGGGGTTTTAGGGGAAAAACTGTTTTTT
NA,TRBJ1-5,TRBV19,TRBD1,CASRDRDFRGNQPQHF,TGTGCCTCCCGGGACAGGGACTTTAGGGGCAATCAGCCCCAGCATTTT
NA,TRBJ1-2,TRBV9,TRBD1,CASSSDTGGSNYGYTF,TGTGCCAGCAGTTCCGATACAGGGGGCTCTAACTATGGCTACACCTTC
NA,TRBJ2-3,TRBV27,NA,CASSKREGDTQYF,TGTGCCAGCAGTAAAAGAGAGGGAGATACGCAGTATTTT
once,TRBJ2-3,TRBV18,NA,CASSPRQGGGADTQYF,TGTGCCAGCTCACCTCGACAGGGAGGAGGTGCAGATACGCAGTATTTT
NA,TRBJ2-4,TRBV20-1,TRBD2,CSARRLAGVYF,TGCAGTGCTCGACGACTAGCGGGTGTTTACTTC
NA,TRBJ2-3,TRBV28,NA,CASSSTGARSTDTQYF,TGTGCCAGCAGTTCGACGGGAGCGCGGAGCACAGATACGCAGTATTTT
NA,TRBJ2-7,TRBV6-1,TRBD2,CASSGLAYEQYF,TGTGCCAGCAGCGGACTAGCGTACGAGCAGTACTTC
NA,TRBJ2-1,TRBV9,TRBD2,CASSPHTSGGYNEQFF,TGTGCCAGCAGCCCACATACTAGCGGGGGCTACAATGAGCAGTTCTTC
NA,TRBJ2-1,TRBV19,TRBD2,CASSSATSGSAYNEQFF,TGTGCCAGTAGTTCAGCGACTAGCGGGAGTGCCTACAATGAGCAGTTCTTC
NA,TRBJ1-2,TRBV6-5,NA,CASSSGGGHGYTF,TGTGCCAGCAGTTCCGGGGGGGGCCATGGCTACACCTTC
NA,TRBJ2-7,TRBV7-9,NA,CASSFQGGPYEQYF,TGTGCCAGCAGCTTCCAGGGGGGACCCTACGAGCAGTACTTC
NA,TRBJ2-3,TRBV19,TRBD1,CASSIVPAGTGGLGDTQYF,TGTGCCAGTAGTATAGTCCCCGCCGGGACAGGGGGCCTTGGAGATACGCAGTATTTT
few,TRBJ1-3,TRBV27,NA,CASRLRGTAGNTIYF,TGTGCCAGCAGACTCAGGGGAACGGCTGGAAACACCATATATTTT
NA,TRBJ1-6,TRBV7-9,NA,CASSLATALDSPLHF,TGTGCCAGCAGCTTAGCTACAGCCTTAGACTCACCCCTCCACTTT
few,TRBJ1-4,TRBV5-6,TRBD1,CASSPPGQGNEKLFF,TGTGCCAGCAGCCCGCCGGGACAGGGGAATGAAAAACTGTTTTTT
once,TRBJ2-7,TRBV29-1,NA,CSVSRGQTNEQYF,TGCAGCGTTTCCAGAGGACAGACCAACGAGCAGTACTTC
NA,TRBJ1-5,TRBV19,NA,CASSKEGLFSNQPQHF,TGTGCCAGTAGTAAAGAGGGACTCTTTAGCAATCAGCCCCAGCATTTT
NA,TRBJ1-1,TRBV10-3,NA,CAISVQGTEAFF,TGTGCCATCAGTGTACAGGGCACTGAAGCTTTCTTT
once,TRBJ2-5,TRBV7-9,TRBD2,CASSFGLAGDQETQYF,TGTGCCAGCAGCTTCGGACTAGCGGGGGACCAAGAGACCCAGTACTTC
NA,TRBJ1-2,TRBV11-2,NA,CASSAQGNGYTF,TGTGCCAGCAGCGCGCAGGGAAATGGCTACACCTTC
NA,TRBJ2-1,TRBV5-3,NA,CARSLVAGSYNEQFF,TGTGCCAGAAGCTTGGTGGCGGGTTCCTACAATGAGCAGTTCTTC
NA,TRBJ2-3,TRBV30,TRBD2,CAWVRASGTSYTQYF,TGTGCCTGGGTCCGAGCTAGCGGTACCTCTTATACGCAGTATTTT
NA,TRBJ1-1,TRBV7-2,NA,CASSLAEGVGTEAFF,TGTGCCAGCAGCTTAGCTGAGGGGGTAGGGACTGAAGCTTTCTTT
NA,TRBJ1-2,TRBV28,NA,CASLPTTRGNYGYTF,TGTGCCAGCTTACCTACGACCCGGGGGAACTATGGCTACACCTTC
NA,TRBJ1-2,TRBV6-5,NA,CASSDGRRGYGYTF,TGTGCCAGCAGTGACGGACGGCGGGGCTATGGCTACACCTTC
NA,TRBJ1-2,TRBV9,TRBD1,CASSIGQGAGYGYTF,TGTGCCAGCAGCATCGGACAGGGGGCAGGCTATGGCTACACCTTC
NA,TRBJ2-7,TRBV27,TRBD1,CASSPRDRVGEQYF,TGTGCCAGCAGTCCCCGGGACAGGGTGGGCGAGCAGTACTTC
NA,TRBJ2-3,TRBV10-3,TRBD2,CAISVGGGLGGDTQYF,TGTGCCATCAGTGTCGGAGGAGGACTAGGAGGAGATACGCAGTATTTT
NA,TRBJ2-1,TRBV15,TRBD1,CATSGSRDRVHDEQFF,TGTGCCACCAGCGGGAGCCGGGACAGGGTTCATGATGAGCAGTTCTTC
NA,TRBJ1-6,TRBV11-2,NA,CASSLDRNGVTLHF,TGTGCCAGCAGCTTAGATCGAAACGGAGTGACCCTCCACTTT
NA,TRBJ2-1,TRBV29-1,TRBD2,CSVATSGRRVEQFF,TGCAGCGTCGCTACTAGCGGGAGGCGGGTGGAGCAGTTCTTC
NA,TRBJ1-3,TRBV7-2,TRBD1,CASSWDRDAGNTIYF,TGTGCCAGCAGCTGGGACAGGGACGCTGGAAACACCATATATTTT
once,TRBJ1-5,TRBV5-1,NA,CASSLDPDSNQPQHF,TGCGCCAGCAGCTTGGATCCAGATAGCAATCAGCCCCAGCATTTT
NA,TRBJ1-2,TRBV4-1,NA,CASSQDPSSGAGYTF,TGCGCCAGCAGCCAAGATCCCAGCAGTGGGGCTGGCTACACCTTC
NA,TRBJ2-1,TRBV7-2,TRBD2,CASSLGGTSPANEQFF,TGTGCCAGCAGCTTAGGTGGGACTAGCCCTGCAAATGAGCAGTTCTTC
NA,TRBJ2-2,TRBV6-5,TRBD2,CASSYSSSGTTGELFF,TGTGCCAGCAGTTACTCGTCTAGCGGGACCACCGGGGAGCTGTTTTTT
NA,TRBJ2-7,TRBV18,TRBD1,CASSGTGWDEQYF,TGTGCCAGCTCAGGGACAGGGTGGGACGAGCAGTACTTC
NA,TRBJ2-7,TRBV5-6,NA,CASSLPSRGQNEQYF,TGTGCCAGCAGCTTGCCCTCGCGGGGGCAAAACGAGCAGTACTTC
NA,TRBJ1-2,TRBV10-2,NA,CASNSDYGYTF,TGCGCCAGCAACAGTGACTATGGCTACACCTTC
few,TRBJ2-7,TRBV4-1,TRBD1,CASSQDSWGQGSEQYF,TGCGCCAGCAGCCAAGATAGTTGGGGACAGGGGAGCGAGCAGTACTTC
NA,TRBJ1-1,TRBV7-3,NA,CASSHGGGSEAFF,TGTGCCAGCAGCCACGGCGGGGGCTCTGAAGCTTTCTTT
NA,TRBJ1-5,TRBV10-3,TRBD1,CAIRADRAGQPQHF,TGTGCCATCAGGGCAGACAGGGCCGGTCAGCCCCAGCATTTT